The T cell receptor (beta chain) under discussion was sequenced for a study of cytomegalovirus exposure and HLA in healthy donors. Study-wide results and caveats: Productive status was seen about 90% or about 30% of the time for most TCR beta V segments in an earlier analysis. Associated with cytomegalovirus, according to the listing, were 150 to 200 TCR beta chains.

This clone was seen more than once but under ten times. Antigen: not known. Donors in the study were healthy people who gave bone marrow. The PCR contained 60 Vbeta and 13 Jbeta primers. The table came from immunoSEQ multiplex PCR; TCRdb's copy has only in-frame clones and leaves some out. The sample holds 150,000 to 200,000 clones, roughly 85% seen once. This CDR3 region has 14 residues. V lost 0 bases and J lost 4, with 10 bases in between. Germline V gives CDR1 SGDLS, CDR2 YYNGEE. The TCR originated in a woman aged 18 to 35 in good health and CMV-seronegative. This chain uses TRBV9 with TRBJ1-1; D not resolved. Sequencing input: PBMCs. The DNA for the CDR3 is TGTGCCAGCAGCGTAGGAGTCATTGGCACTGAAGCTTTCTTT. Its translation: CASSVGVIGTEAFF.